This T cell receptor (delta chain) is drawn from a study of gamma-delta T cells after stem cell transplantation (dated by TCRdb to the mid-2010s). V is trimmed back by 3 bases and J by 2 bases, and the junction contains 17 bases that no gene match accounts for. The CDR3, cysteine through phenylalanine, is 18 amino acids long. The CDR3 DNA has 54 bases and is translated from base 1. From a lookup of the germline V gene, CDR1 and CDR2 are GEAIGNYY and EKD. This clone was seen only a few times. The specificity of this receptor is unknown. For this DNA, TCRdb reports the protein of a much larger clone, which diverges at residue 6, most likely from a read error; the protein presented here is translated directly from the DNA. Library construction relied on RT-PCR. TCRdb names Illumina MiSeq as the instrument used. TCRdb reanalyzed the public reads with the CATT caller, and identical DNA sequences were merged afterwards. The table for this sample lists roughly 3,200 delta-chain clones; around 2% of them were counted only once. Over 30% of the sample goes to the ten largest clones.

The sequenced material came from gamma-delta T cells. The rearranged segments are TRDV2 and TRDJ1, with TRDD3 matching 7 junction bases. This receptor was obtained from a human donor. It is not recorded whose cells these are; they may come from a transplant donor. The DNA sequence is as follows: TGTGCCTGTGACCCCGAACTGGGGTTAATCGGGGGAACCGATAAACTCATCTTT. This codes for CACDPELGLIGGTDKLIF.